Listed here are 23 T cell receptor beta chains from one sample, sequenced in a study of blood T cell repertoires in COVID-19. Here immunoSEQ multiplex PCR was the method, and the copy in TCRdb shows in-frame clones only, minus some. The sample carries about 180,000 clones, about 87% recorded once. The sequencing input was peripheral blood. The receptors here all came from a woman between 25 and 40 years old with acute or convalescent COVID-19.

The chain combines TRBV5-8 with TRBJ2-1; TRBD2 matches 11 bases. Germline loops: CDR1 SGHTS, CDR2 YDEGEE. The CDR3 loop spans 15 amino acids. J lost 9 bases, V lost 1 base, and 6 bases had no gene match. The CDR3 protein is CASSLQGSGRGEQFF. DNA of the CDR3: TGTGCCAGCAGCTTGCAGGGTAGCGGGAGGGGTGAGCAGTTCTTC. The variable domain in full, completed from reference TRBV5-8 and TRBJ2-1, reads EAGVTQSPTHLIKTRGQQATLRCSPISGHTSVYWYQQALGLGLQFLLWYDEGEERNRGNFPPRFSGRQFPNYSSELNVNALELEDSALYLCASSLQGSGRGEQFFGPGTRLTVL.

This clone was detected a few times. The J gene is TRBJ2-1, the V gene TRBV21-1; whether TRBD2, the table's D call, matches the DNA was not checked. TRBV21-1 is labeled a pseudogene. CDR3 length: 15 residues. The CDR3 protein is CASISTSGSSDEQFF. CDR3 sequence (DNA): TGTGCCAGCATTTCGACTAGCGGGAGTAGCGATGAGCAGTTCTTC.

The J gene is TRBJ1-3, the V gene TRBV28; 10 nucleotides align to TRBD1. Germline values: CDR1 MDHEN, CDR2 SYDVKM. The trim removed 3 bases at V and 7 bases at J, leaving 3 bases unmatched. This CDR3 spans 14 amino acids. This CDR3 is CASSFPDRGNTIYF. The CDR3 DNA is TGTGCCAGCAGTTTCCCGGACAGGGGGAACACCATATATTTT.

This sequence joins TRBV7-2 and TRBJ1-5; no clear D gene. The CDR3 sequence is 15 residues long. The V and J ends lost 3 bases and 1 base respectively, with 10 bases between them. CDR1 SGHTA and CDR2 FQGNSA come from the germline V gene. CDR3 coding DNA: TGTGCCAGCAGCTTCCGGACGGGAAGCAATCAGCCCCAGCATTTT. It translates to CASSFRTGSNQPQHF. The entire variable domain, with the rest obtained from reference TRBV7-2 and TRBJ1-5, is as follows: GAGVSQSPSNKVTEKGKDVELRCDPISGHTALYWYRQSLGQGLEFLIYFQGNSAPDKSGLPSDRFSAERTGGSVSTLTIQRTQQEDSAVYLCASSFRTGSNQPQHFGDGTRLSIL.

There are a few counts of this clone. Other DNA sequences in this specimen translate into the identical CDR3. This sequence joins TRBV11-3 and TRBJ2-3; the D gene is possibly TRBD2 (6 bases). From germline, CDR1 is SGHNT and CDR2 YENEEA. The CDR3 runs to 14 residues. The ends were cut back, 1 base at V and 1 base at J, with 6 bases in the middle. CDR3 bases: TGTGCCAGCAGCTTAGGGGGGGGCACAGATACGCAGTATTTT. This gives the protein CASSLGGGTDTQYF.

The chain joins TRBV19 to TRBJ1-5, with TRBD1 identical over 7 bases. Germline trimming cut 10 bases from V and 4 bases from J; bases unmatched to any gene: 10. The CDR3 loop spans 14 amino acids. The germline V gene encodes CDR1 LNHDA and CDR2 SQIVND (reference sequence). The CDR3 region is CAISSGTANQPQHF. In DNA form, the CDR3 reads TGTGCCATATCCTCGGGGACAGCAAATCAGCCCCAGCATTTT.

CDR3 loop: CASRDSSYEQYF. CDR3 DNA: TGTGCCAGCAGAGACAGCTCCTACGAGCAGTACTTC. The chain links TRBV12-3 or TRBV12-4 to TRBJ2-7; D may be TRBD1 (5 bases). The germline V and J ends were trimmed by 6 bases and 0 bases, with 6 bases remaining between them. CDR3 size: 12 residues.

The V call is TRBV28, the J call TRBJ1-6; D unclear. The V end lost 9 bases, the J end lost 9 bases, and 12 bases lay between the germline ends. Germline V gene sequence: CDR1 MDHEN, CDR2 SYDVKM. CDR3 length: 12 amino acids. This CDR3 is CASTDTSSPLHF. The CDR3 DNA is TGTGCCAGTACAGATACTAGTTCACCCCTCCACTTT.

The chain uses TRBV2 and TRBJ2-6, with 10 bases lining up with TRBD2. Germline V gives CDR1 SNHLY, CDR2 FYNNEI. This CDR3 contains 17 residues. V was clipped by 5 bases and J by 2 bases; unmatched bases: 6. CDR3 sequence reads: CASSPSGSFPGANVLTF. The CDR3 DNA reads TGTGCCAGCAGTCCTAGCGGGAGCTTCCCTGGGGCCAACGTCCTGACTTTC. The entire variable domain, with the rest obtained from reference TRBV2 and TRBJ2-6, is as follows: EPEVTQTPSHQVTQMGQEVILRCVPISNHLYFYWYRQILGQKVEFLVSFYNNEISEKSEIFDDQFSVERPDGSNFTLKIRSTKLEDSAMYFCASSPSGSFPGANVLTFGAGSRLTVL.

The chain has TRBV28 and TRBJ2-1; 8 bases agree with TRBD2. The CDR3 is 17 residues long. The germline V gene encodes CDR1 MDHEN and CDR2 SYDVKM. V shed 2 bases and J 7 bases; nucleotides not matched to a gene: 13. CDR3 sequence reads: CASSLGGTSGSWNEQFF. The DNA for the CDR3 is TGTGCCAGCAGTTTAGGAGGGACCAGCGGGAGTTGGAATGAGCAGTTCTTC.

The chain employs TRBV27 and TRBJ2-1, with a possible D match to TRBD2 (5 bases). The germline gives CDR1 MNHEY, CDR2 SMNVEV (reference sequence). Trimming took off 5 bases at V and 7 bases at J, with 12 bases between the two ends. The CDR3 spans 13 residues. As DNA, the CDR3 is TGTGCCAGCAGTCCGGGGATGGGGAATGAGCAGTTCTTC. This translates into CASSPGMGNEQFF.

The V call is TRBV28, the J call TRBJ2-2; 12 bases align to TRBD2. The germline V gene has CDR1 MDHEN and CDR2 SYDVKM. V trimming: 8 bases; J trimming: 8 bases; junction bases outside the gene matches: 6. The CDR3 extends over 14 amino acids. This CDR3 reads CASFLAGGRGELFF. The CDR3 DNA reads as TGTGCCAGCTTCCTAGCGGGAGGGCGAGGGGAGCTGTTTTTT.

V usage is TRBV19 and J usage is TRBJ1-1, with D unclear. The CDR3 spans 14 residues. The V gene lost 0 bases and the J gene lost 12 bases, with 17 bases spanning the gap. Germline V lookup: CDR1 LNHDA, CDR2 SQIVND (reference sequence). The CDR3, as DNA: TGTGCCAGTAGTATAGATCATGGCAACACACGAACTTTCTTT. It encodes CASSIDHGNTRTFF.

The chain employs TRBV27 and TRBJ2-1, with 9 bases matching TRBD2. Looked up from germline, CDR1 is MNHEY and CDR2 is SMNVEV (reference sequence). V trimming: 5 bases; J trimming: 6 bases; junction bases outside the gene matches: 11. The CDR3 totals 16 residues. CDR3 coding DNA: TGTGCCAGCAGTCTAACTATAGCGGGAGTGAGCAATGAGCAGTTCTTC. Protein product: CASSLTIAGVSNEQFF.

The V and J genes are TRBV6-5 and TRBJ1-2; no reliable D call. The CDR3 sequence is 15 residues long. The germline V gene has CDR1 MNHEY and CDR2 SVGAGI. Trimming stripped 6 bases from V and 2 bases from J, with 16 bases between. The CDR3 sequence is CASRKTNNPNYGYTF. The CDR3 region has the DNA TGTGCCAGCAGGAAAACAAACAACCCGAACTATGGCTACACCTTC.

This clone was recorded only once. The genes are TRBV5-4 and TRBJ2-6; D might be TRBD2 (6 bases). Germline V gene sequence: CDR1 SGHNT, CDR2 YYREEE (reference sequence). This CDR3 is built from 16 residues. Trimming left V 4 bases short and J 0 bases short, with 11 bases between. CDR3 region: CASSTGSPSGANVLTF. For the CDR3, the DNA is TGTGCCAGCAGCACCGGGAGCCCCTCTGGGGCCAACGTCCTGACTTTC.

The CDR3 reads CASFGLAGIPNTGELFF. The CDR3 DNA is TGTGCCAGCTTCGGCCTAGCGGGAATCCCGAACACCGGGGAGCTGTTTTTT. The V and J genes are TRBV27 and TRBJ2-2; 9 positions agree with TRBD2. This CDR3 has 17 amino acids. V was pared by 8 bases and J by 0 bases, with 10 bases of the junction left unmatched. Germline V gene sequence: CDR1 MNHEY, CDR2 SMNVEV (reference sequence).

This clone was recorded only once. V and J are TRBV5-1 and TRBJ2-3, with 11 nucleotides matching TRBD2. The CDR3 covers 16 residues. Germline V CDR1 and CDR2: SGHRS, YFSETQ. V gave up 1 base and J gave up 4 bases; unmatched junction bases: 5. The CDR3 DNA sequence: TGCGCCAGCAGCTTGATCACTAGCGGGAGCCCAGATACGCAGTATTTT. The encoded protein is CASSLITSGSPDTQYF.

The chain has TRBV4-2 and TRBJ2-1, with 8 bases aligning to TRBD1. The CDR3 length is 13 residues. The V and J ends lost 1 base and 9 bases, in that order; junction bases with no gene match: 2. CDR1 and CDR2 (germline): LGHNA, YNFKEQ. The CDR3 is CASSQGQGREQFF. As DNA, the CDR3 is TGTGCCAGCAGCCAAGGACAGGGGCGTGAGCAGTTCTTC.

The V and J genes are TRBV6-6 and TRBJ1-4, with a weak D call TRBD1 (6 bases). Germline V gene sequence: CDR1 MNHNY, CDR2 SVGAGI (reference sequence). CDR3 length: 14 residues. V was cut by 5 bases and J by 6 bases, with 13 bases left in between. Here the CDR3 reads CASSTQGKDEKLFF. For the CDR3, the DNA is TGTGCCAGCAGTACCCAGGGGAAAGATGAAAAACTGTTTTTT.

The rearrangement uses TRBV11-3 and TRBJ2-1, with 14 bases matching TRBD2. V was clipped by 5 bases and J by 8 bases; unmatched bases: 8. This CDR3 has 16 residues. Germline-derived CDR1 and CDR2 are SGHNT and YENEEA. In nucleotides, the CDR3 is TGTGCCAGCAGCCAACCGGGACTAGCGGGAGTCGATGAGCAGTTCTTC. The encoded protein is CASSQPGLAGVDEQFF.

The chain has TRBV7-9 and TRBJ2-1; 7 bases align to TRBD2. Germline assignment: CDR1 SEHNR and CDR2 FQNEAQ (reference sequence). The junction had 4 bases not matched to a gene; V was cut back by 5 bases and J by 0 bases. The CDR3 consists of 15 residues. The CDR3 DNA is TGTGCCAGCAGCCCAGCGGGGAGCTCCTACAATGAGCAGTTCTTC. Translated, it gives CASSPAGSSYNEQFF.

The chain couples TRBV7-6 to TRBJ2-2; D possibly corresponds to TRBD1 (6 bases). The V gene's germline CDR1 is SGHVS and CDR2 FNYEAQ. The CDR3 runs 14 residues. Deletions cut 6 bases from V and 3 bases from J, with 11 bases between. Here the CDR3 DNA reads TGTGCCAGCAGATATTCAGGGGACACCGGGGAGCTGTTTTTT. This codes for CASRYSGDTGELFF.